A selection of T cell receptor beta chains follows, all from one sample in a study of T cell responses to AZD1222 COVID-19 vaccine. The assay was immunoSEQ multiplex PCR, and TCRdb's table has in-frame clones only and misses some. The sample records 50,000 to 65,000 clones, 80% to 90% being singletons. Material: peripheral blood, obtained on day 0 of AZD1222 vaccination. Receptors originate from an adult in good health. CDR3s include the opening cysteine and the closing phenylalanine or tryptophan. Each record gives: D gene, clone size, J gene, V gene, CDR3 DNA, CDR3 protein. A D gene is named only where the DNA matches it firmly. Clone size, where shown, is once, few, many, or a class for clones that have expanded.

d_gene: TRBD1
abundance: .
j_gene: TRBJ2-6
v_gene: TRBV20-1
CDR3nt: TGCAGTGCTAGTCGCAGTGGGACAGTCGCCCGCTCTGGGGCCAACGTCCTGACTTTC
CDR3aa: CSASRSGTVARSGANVLTF

d_gene: TRBD1
abundance: .
j_gene: TRBJ1-3
v_gene: TRBV14
CDR3nt: TGTGCCAGCAGCCCGCGGACAGGGGGTGGAAACACCATATATTTT
CDR3aa: CASSPRTGGGNTIYF

d_gene: .
abundance: .
j_gene: TRBJ1-4
v_gene: TRBV30
CDR3nt: TGTGCCTGGAACGAGGGTAGTGCAACTAATGAAAAACTGTTTTTT
CDR3aa: CAWNEGSATNEKLFF

d_gene: .
abundance: .
j_gene: TRBJ2-2
v_gene: TRBV11-2
CDR3nt: TGTGCCAGCAGCCCCTCCTACAACACCGGGGAGCTGTTTTTT
CDR3aa: CASSPSYNTGELFF

d_gene: .
abundance: .
j_gene: TRBJ1-1
v_gene: TRBV28
CDR3nt: TGTGCCAGCATGGGCAGAATGAACACTGAAGCTTTCTTT
CDR3aa: CASMGRMNTEAFF

d_gene: .
abundance: once
j_gene: TRBJ1-5
v_gene: TRBV28
CDR3nt: TGTGCCAGCAGTGGACAGTTCTATCAGCCCCAGCATTTT
CDR3aa: CASSGQFYQPQHF

d_gene: .
abundance: .
j_gene: TRBJ1-5
v_gene: TRBV30
CDR3nt: TGTGCCTGGAGTGGGCGGAACAATCAGCCCCAGCATTTT
CDR3aa: CAWSGRNNQPQHF

d_gene: .
abundance: few
j_gene: TRBJ2-7
v_gene: TRBV7-9
CDR3nt: TGTGCCAGCAGCTTAGACGGTGTAGGGCAGTACTTC
CDR3aa: CASSLDGVGQYF

d_gene: TRBD2
abundance: .
j_gene: TRBJ2-7
v_gene: TRBV19
CDR3nt: TGTGCCAGTAGCCTGGGACTAGCGGACCTCGGATACGAGCAGTACTTC
CDR3aa: CASSLGLADLGYEQYF

d_gene: .
abundance: .
j_gene: TRBJ2-1
v_gene: TRBV27
CDR3nt: TGTGCCAGCAGTTTATCTGTATTCAATGAGCAGTTCTTC
CDR3aa: CASSLSVFNEQFF